This T cell receptor (beta chain) is drawn from a study of blood T cell repertoires in COVID-19 (dated by TCRdb to the early 2020s). General notes on the study: Samples covering the acute and convalescent phases of COVID-19 were provided by collaborators in the United States, Italy and Spain. The prospective study material was composed of cDNA or gDNA derived from T cells, B-cell-depleted T cells, or PBMCs. Subjects who had been exposed to COVID-19, were actively infected with it, or had recovered from it provided the deeply sampled blood TCRbeta repertoires that made up the dataset. A de-identified subject ID, COVID-19 status, age in years and sex were almost always included in the sample metadata. Where available, HLA class I and class II types were obtained from metadata supplied by the sample provider rather than from assay-based typing. The samples were drawn from the first 160 participants of the ongoing ImmuneRACE study and from 950 to 1,500 subjects provided by 6 global collaborators. The repertoires were released in a freely available public database meant as a resource for research on the immune response to SARS-CoV-2. General findings and caveats noted by the study authors: The amount of clinical and demographic metadata varied by source and participant and was provided uncurated.

CDR1 is given as SEHNR and CDR2 as FQNEAQ, both from the germline V gene (reference sequence). The CDR3 runs 14 amino acids, cysteine and phenylalanine included. Here the CDR3 DNA is all that survives: 42 bases in frame from base 1. The trim is 7 bases for V and 6 bases for J, with a gap of 15 bases between the germline ends. On this clone itself: No cognate antigen has been identified for it. Base quality data are lacking; no much larger clone is found one base away.

Whole blood was collected in K2EDTA tubes by collaborating institutions according to the institutions' own protocols. Collaborator samples were shipped for TCRbeta analysis as frozen whole blood, isolated PBMCs, or DNA extracted from either sample type. The immunoSEQ Assay, a bias-controlled multiplex PCR, was used to amplify TCRbeta CDR3 regions from genomic DNA. Per the source publication's procedure: The number of nucleated cells in each sample was estimated from the amplification of reference gene primers within the assay. To quantify the absolute abundance of each unique TCRbeta CDR3 rearrangement, sequence reads were collapsed and filtered. For each sample, productive Simpson clonality was calculated by taking the square root of Simpson's diversity index across productive rearrangements. TCRdb mirrors the immuneACCESS table, restricted to in-frame sequences. Some clones are absent from its copies; in checked studies, under half trace to an unresolved V gene, and the reason for the others is unknown. V, J and clone size were drawn from that table, and D and trimming were deduced from the DNA. This sample has 170,000 or so clones in its table, and around 87% of those were observed once. The top ten clones comprise about 3% of the sample.

Sequenced material: peripheral blood. The chain is assembled from TRBV7-9 and TRBJ1-4; TRBD1 is a possible D gene, resting on 5 matching bases. This receptor was taken from a man in his forties with active or convalescent COVID-19. The nucleotide sequence is TGTGCCAGCATTTCTCCCGACAGCCATGAAAAACTGTTTTTT. It is translated as CASISPDSHEKLFF.